Listed here are 32 T cell receptor beta chains from one sample, sequenced in a study of T-cell reconstitution after alpha-beta-depleted transplantation in children (dated by TCRdb to about 2016). Libraries were built with PCR. Sequencing instrument: Illumina HiSeq 2500. To normalize quantification of the TCRbeta repertoire, the TCR libraries were built with molecular barcoding that relied on unique molecular identifiers. The public reads were reanalyzed by TCRdb: fastp trimming at Q25, MiXCR alignment, in-frame beta chains only. Each CDR3 protein gets just one entry, which takes the most common genes and DNA from the rows behind it. The sample table contains 170,000 or so distinct CDR3 sequences; only one count was recorded for around 7% of them. The ten largest clones take up approximately 3% of the sample. This specimen was PBMCs from the stem cell graft donor, taken from the stem cell graft. These TCRs come from a human donor who donated a stem cell graft to a child with Wiskott-Aldrich syndrome.

This clonotype was recorded at least ten times. The chain uses TRBV20-1 and TRBJ2-3; TRBD2 agrees at 7 bases. V lost 0 bases and J lost 2; bases outside the gene matches: 8. The CDR3 loop spans 16 amino acids. Germline lookup yields CDR1 DFQATT and CDR2 SNEGSKA (reference sequence). The CDR3: CSARDGPSGLTDTQYF. CDR3 sequence (DNA): TGCAGTGCTAGAGATGGGCCTAGCGGCCTCACAGATACGCAGTATTTT.

This clonotype was observed a few times. The chain couples TRBV12-3 or TRBV12-4 to TRBJ1-1; unclear D gene. V lost 2 bases and J 1 base, leaving 8 bases between the germline ends. The CDR3 consists of 14 residues. The CDR3 loop reads CASSLRAENTEAFF. CDR3 nucleotides: TGTGCCAGCAGTTTAAGAGCCGAGAACACTGAAGCTTTCTTT.

This clonotype came up many times. The chain links TRBV12-3 or TRBV12-4 to TRBJ1-4; no reliable D call. V was shortened by 5 bases and J by 5 bases, with 12 bases between the two germline ends. The CDR3 spans 14 residues. CDR3 protein: CASSPESLNEKLFF. The CDR3 bases are TGTGCCAGCAGTCCCGAGAGCCTAAATGAAAAACTGTTTTTT.

This clonotype showed up many times. This chain connects TRBV6-5 to TRBJ1-6, with 10 bases aligning to TRBD1. The V segment lost 6 bases and the J segment 9 bases; nucleotides outside the gene matches: 5. The CDR3 is 14 residues long. Germline V gene sequence: CDR1 MNHEY, CDR2 SVGAGI. CDR3: CASRGQGEGSPLHF. CDR3 DNA sequence: TGTGCCAGCAGAGGACAGGGGGAGGGTTCACCCCTCCACTTT.

This clonotype was counted between two and nine times. The rearrangement uses TRBV18 and TRBJ2-1; TRBD2 matches at 11 bases. V was clipped by 2 bases and J by 0 bases; unmatched bases: 12. The CDR3 consists of 20 residues. Germline CDR1 and CDR2: KGHSH and LQKENI. CDR3 nucleotide sequence: TGTGCCAGCTCACCAACGGGACTAGCGGCTAACGCGATCTCCTACAATGAGCAGTTCTTC. Translation: CASSPTGLAANAISYNEQFF.

This clonotype was observed a few times. The J gene is TRBJ2-7, the V gene TRBV12-3 or TRBV12-4; maybe TRBD1 (6 bases). With 7 bases removed from V and 11 bases from J, the gap between germline ends came to 15 bases. The CDR3 extends over 11 amino acids. The CDR3 nucleotides read TGTGCCAGCAAAGGAGAACAGGGCGAGTACTTC. This encodes CASKGEQGEYF.

This clonotype was recorded many times. The J gene is TRBJ2-2, the V gene TRBV24-1; the match to TRBD1 covers 9 bases. The CDR3 contains 15 residues. Germline loops: CDR1 KGHDR, CDR2 SFDVKD. V was pared by 7 bases and J by 3 bases, with 5 bases of the junction left unmatched. The CDR3, as DNA: TGTGCCACCAGCGACAGGGGGAAGTACACCGGGGAGCTGTTTTTT. Protein sequence: CATSDRGKYTGELFF.

In its sample, this clonotype was seen many times. The rearrangement uses TRBV29-1 and TRBJ1-2; 12 bases are shared with TRBD1. Unmatched junction bases numbered 7, after V lost 6 bases and J lost 8 bases. This CDR3 has 13 residues. Germline-derived CDR1 and CDR2 are SQVTM and ANQGSEA. In DNA form, the CDR3 reads TGCAGCGTCGCCGGGACAGGGGGCAAAGGCTACACCTTC. Translating it yields CSVAGTGGKGYTF. The variable domain in full, completed from reference TRBV29-1 and TRBJ1-2, reads SAVISQKPSRDICQRGTSLTIQCQVDSQVTMMFWYRQQPGQSLTLIATANQGSEATYESGFVIDKFPISRPNLTFSTLTVSNMSPEDSSIYLCSVAGTGGKGYTFGSGTRLTVV.

Only a few counts were recorded for this clonotype. V is TRBV24-1 and J is TRBJ2-4, with 8 bases fitting TRBD1. The CDR3 consists of 15 residues. The junction had 10 bases not matched to a gene; V was cut back by 3 bases and J by 10 bases. CDR1 is KGHDR and CDR2 is SFDVKD in the germline V gene. The CDR3 loop reads CATSDGGQGDLIQYF. The CDR3, as DNA: TGTGCCACCAGTGATGGCGGACAGGGTGATTTAATTCAGTACTTC.

Ten or more counts support this clonotype. V usage is TRBV5-1 and J usage is TRBJ1-1; D is possibly TRBD1 (5 bases). Trimming took 2 bases from V and 0 from J, leaving 8 bases between them. The CDR3 runs to 14 residues. Per germline, CDR1 SGHRS and CDR2 YFSETQ. The CDR3 is CASSFGQLNTEAFF. The CDR3 DNA follows: TGCGCCAGCAGCTTTGGACAACTGAACACTGAAGCTTTCTTT.

To note about this clonotype: A read error may be the cause here, since a much bigger clone is one base away. The rearrangement joins TRBV6-5 to TRBJ2-2; D possibly corresponds to TRBD2 (7 bases). Germline lookup yields CDR1 MNHEY and CDR2 SVGAGI. The CDR3 length is 17 residues. V was trimmed by 0 bases and J by 4 bases, leaving 15 bases between them. The CDR3 nucleotides read TGTGCCAGCAGTTACTCGGGGGGGCTTTCCCCCACCGGGGAGCTGTTTTTT. This gives the protein CASSYSGGLSPTGELFF.

This clonotype was observed many times. The chain couples TRBV20-1 to TRBJ1-1; the D is unclear. Per germline, CDR1 DFQATT and CDR2 SNEGSKA (reference sequence). The CDR3 contains 13 residues. V dropped 3 bases and J dropped 8 bases, with 16 bases sitting between them. The CDR3 loop is CSASLSLPPEAFF. CDR3 nucleotide sequence: TGCAGTGCTAGTTTAAGTCTCCCCCCAGAAGCTTTCTTT.

This clonotype was detected ten times or more. The chain recombines TRBV12-3 or TRBV12-4 with TRBJ2-1; 8 bases are a match to TRBD2. Trimming took 6 bases from V and 6 from J; bases not matched to a gene: 7. The CDR3 is 14 residues long. The chain's CDR3 is CASRRAGGLNEQFF. The CDR3 DNA follows: TGTGCCAGCAGGCGGGCGGGAGGACTCAATGAGCAGTTCTTC.

This clonotype was counted many times. The chain couples TRBV29-1 to TRBJ1-3; D gene ambiguous. CDR3 length: 14 amino acids. Looked up from germline, CDR1 is SQVTM and CDR2 is ANQGSEA. V lost 0 bases and J lost 3, with 9 bases in between. The CDR3 is CSVEDGSGGNTIYF. DNA for the CDR3: TGCAGCGTTGAAGACGGAAGCGGTGGAAACACCATATATTTT.

The genes are TRBV11-3 and TRBJ2-1, with a tentative D call TRBD1 (6 bases). V lost 2 bases and J lost 7, with 12 bases in between. CDR1 is SGHNT, CDR2 YENEEA, per germline. The CDR3 length is 14 residues. The CDR3 region is CASSLTGRRNEQFF. As DNA, the CDR3 is TGTGCCAGCAGCTTAACAGGGAGAAGGAATGAGCAGTTCTTC.

In DNA form, the CDR3 reads TGTGCCAGCTCACCTACCGGGACCCCGAACACCGGGGAGCTGTTTTTT. It specifies CASSPTGTPNTGELFF. The J gene is TRBJ2-2, the V gene TRBV18; D is possibly TRBD1 or TRBD2 (5 bases each). Trimming removed 3 bases from V and 0 bases from J, with 11 bases in between. Germline values: CDR1 KGHSH, CDR2 LQKENI. There are 16 residues in the CDR3.

The table lists this clonotype with many counts. The rearrangement links TRBV6-5 to TRBJ2-5; 10 bases align to TRBD2. The V gene end was trimmed by 4 bases and the J gene end by 7 bases; junction bases not matched to a gene: 9. The germline V gene has CDR1 MNHEY and CDR2 SVGAGI. The CDR3 contains 15 residues. The chain's CDR3 is CASSLTSGNGRTQYF. The CDR3 DNA follows: TGTGCCAGCAGTTTAACTAGCGGGAACGGGAGGACCCAGTACTTC.

The J gene is TRBJ2-7, the V gene TRBV5-6; no clear D gene. The CDR3 covers 16 residues. CDR1 and CDR2 (germline): SGHDT, YYEEEE. Deletions cut 1 base from V and 3 bases from J, with 17 bases between. CDR3 sequence (DNA): TGTGCCAGCAGCTTGAAGGGCCGGCTGGTATACTACGAGCAGTACTTC. This gives the protein CASSLKGRLVYYEQYF.

The sample holds many counts of this clonotype. This chain joins TRBV12-3 or TRBV12-4 and TRBJ2-3; D might be TRBD2 (6 bases). Trimming removed 8 bases from V and 5 bases from J, with 8 bases in between. The CDR3 length is 11 residues. As DNA, the CDR3 is TGTGCCAGCGCAGCGGGAGATACGCAGTATTTT. It codes for CASAAGDTQYF.

This clonotype was seen ten or more times. The V call is TRBV6-5, the J call TRBJ2-7, with 7 bases fitting TRBD1. Looked up from germline, CDR1 is MNHEY and CDR2 is SVGAGI. The CDR3 sequence is 16 residues long. V gave up 5 bases and J gave up 3 bases; unmatched junction bases: 13. CDR3 bases: TGTGCCAGCAGTCGCCGGGACAGCCCTTTTGTCTACGAGCAGTACTTC. The encoded protein is CASSRRDSPFVYEQYF.

In its sample, this clonotype was seen many times. CDR3 coding DNA: TGCAGTGCCACCCCGGGCTACGAGCAGTACTTC. Protein: CSATPGYEQYF. The gene calls are TRBV20-1 and TRBJ2-7; D gene unclear. V was shortened by 6 bases and J by 3 bases, with 9 bases between the two germline ends. The CDR3 is 11 amino acids. CDR1 and CDR2 from the germline V gene are DFQATT and SNEGSKA (reference sequence).

This clonotype was detected many times. The chain joins TRBV7-9 to TRBJ2-2; no reliable D call. Germline V gene lookup returns CDR1 SEHNR and CDR2 FQNEAQ (reference sequence). Trimming pared 1 base from V and 6 bases from J, leaving 3 bases between. The CDR3 is made up of 12 amino acids. The CDR3 is CASSLEAGELFF. In DNA form, the CDR3 reads TGTGCCAGCAGCTTAGAGGCCGGGGAGCTGTTTTTT.

This clonotype was seen a handful of times. The chain recombines TRBV5-1 with TRBJ1-6; TRBD1 matches 8 bases. Losses at the gene ends were 4 bases for V and 10 bases for J; bases not matched to a gene: 19. Germline V CDR1 and CDR2: SGHRS, YFSETQ. CDR3 size: 18 residues. The CDR3 DNA sequence: TGCGCCAGCAGCCGTGGGGGGGACAGGACCTGGCTCGTCTCACCCCTCCACTTT. Its protein product is CASSRGGDRTWLVSPLHF.

This chain uses TRBV4-1 with TRBJ2-7; D is uncertain. The germline gives CDR1 MGHRA, CDR2 YSYEKL. V dropped 5 bases and J dropped 4 bases, with 15 bases sitting between them. The CDR3 length is 14 residues. In nucleotides, the CDR3 is TGCGCCAGCAGCTCAACAGTAGCCGGATACGAGCAGTACTTC. Encoded protein: CASSSTVAGYEQYF.

This clonotype was observed at least ten times. The chain combines TRBV18 with TRBJ2-2; unclear D gene. The CDR3 is 14 amino acids. The V end was cut by 2 bases, the J end by 5 bases, with 9 bases between. CDR1 and CDR2 from the germline V gene are KGHSH and LQKENI. CDR3 protein: CASSPSQLTGELFF. CDR3 coding DNA: TGTGCCAGCTCACCATCACAGCTAACCGGGGAGCTGTTTTTT.

At least ten counts were recorded for this clonotype. The rearrangement links TRBV7-6 to TRBJ2-3; D perhaps matches TRBD2 (6 bases). The CDR3 covers 14 residues. Germline V gene data show CDR1 as SGHVS and CDR2 as FNYEAQ. Trimming took 2 bases from V and 1 from J, leaving 7 bases between them. CDR3: CASSLQRGTDTQYF. The CDR3 nucleotides read TGTGCCAGCAGCTTACAGCGGGGCACAGATACGCAGTATTTT.

This clonotype has a count of ten or more. This chain uses TRBV12-3 or TRBV12-4 with TRBJ2-1; 9 bases map to TRBD2. The CDR3 loop spans 16 amino acids. J was trimmed by 4 bases and V by 1 base; bases with no gene match: 5. This CDR3 is CASSLDSGSGYNEQFF. DNA of the CDR3: TGTGCCAGCAGTTTAGATAGCGGGAGTGGGTACAATGAGCAGTTCTTC.

CDR3 sequence: CSATAPGGGLPSTDTQYF. The DNA of the CDR3 is TGCAGTGCTACGGCCCCAGGGGGCGGTTTACCCAGCACAGATACGCAGTATTTT. This chain joins TRBV20-1 and TRBJ2-3; 8 nucleotides match TRBD1. V was pared by 4 bases and J by 0 bases, with 15 bases of the junction left unmatched. The CDR3 contains 18 residues. Germline-derived CDR1 and CDR2 are DFQATT and SNEGSKA (reference sequence).

Points on this clonotype: This may be a read error: a much more frequent sequence differs by one nucleotide. The chain uses TRBV12-3 or TRBV12-4 and TRBJ2-7; either TRBD1 or TRBD2 may supply D (5 bases each). The CDR3 consists of 14 residues. Trimming removed 5 bases at V and 4 bases at J, with 15 bases between. The CDR3 here is CASSNDSRGYEQYF. In DNA form, the CDR3 reads TGTGCCAGCAGTAATGACAGTCGCGGGTACGAGCAGTACTTC.

This clonotype occurred many times. The chain couples TRBV20-1 to TRBJ2-1; tentative D call: TRBD2 (5 bases). This CDR3 region has 14 residues. Trimming stripped 8 bases from V and 4 bases from J, with 18 bases between. Germline V gene data show CDR1 as DFQATT and CDR2 as SNEGSKA (reference sequence). The CDR3 sequence is CSTGLATGYNEQFF. The CDR3, as DNA: TGCAGTACCGGATTAGCGACGGGATACAATGAGCAGTTCTTC.

This clonotype showed up just a few times. This rearrangement joins TRBV7-2 to TRBJ2-7; the D call may be TRBD1 or TRBD2 (5 bases each). V was trimmed by 4 bases and J by 2 bases, leaving 12 bases between them. Per the germline V gene, CDR1 is SGHTA and CDR2 is FQGNSA. The CDR3 is 14 amino acids. The CDR3 nucleotides are TGTGCCAGCAGCTCAGTTGGGGGTCCCTACGAGCAGTACTTC. Its protein is CASSSVGGPYEQYF. The full variable domain, completed using reference TRBV7-2 and TRBJ2-7, is GAGVSQSPSNKVTEKGKDVELRCDPISGHTALYWYRQSLGQGLEFLIYFQGNSAPDKSGLPSDRFSAERTGGSVSTLTIQRTQQEDSAVYLCASSSVGGPYEQYFGPGTRLTVT.

At least ten counts were recorded for this clonotype. The chain links TRBV12-3 or TRBV12-4 to TRBJ1-5; D gene ambiguous. Trimming shortened V by 6 bases and J by 1 base, and 16 bases separated the two germline ends. The CDR3 extends over 16 amino acids. The CDR3 reads CASSTGPLLSNQPQHF. DNA for the CDR3: TGTGCCAGCAGCACTGGCCCCCTCCTGAGCAATCAGCCCCAGCATTTT.